What follows are 30 T cell receptor beta chains derived from one specimen sequenced in a study of T cell responses to AZD1222 COVID-19 vaccine. Profiling relied on immunoSEQ multiplex PCR, and the TCRdb table lists in-frame clones only, not all of them. The repertoire holds about 51,000 clones, with around 90% as singletons. The sample was peripheral blood, taken 28 days after the second AZD1222 dose. The receptor source for this set is an adult who received the AZD1222 COVID-19 vaccine.

This chain joins TRBV7-6 and TRBJ2-7; D is ambiguous. CDR3 length: 16 amino acids. Trimming shortened V by 5 bases and J by 3 bases, and 20 bases separated the two germline ends. CDR1 and CDR2 from the germline V gene are SGHVS and FNYEAQ. For the CDR3, the DNA is TGTGCCAGCAGCCCCCGTGGAATGACCCTCCTCTACGAGCAGTACTTC. Residues: CASSPRGMTLLYEQYF.

The chain couples TRBV19 to TRBJ1-4; 9 bases align to TRBD1. With 11 bases clipped from V and 6 bases from J, the junction kept 7 bases outside the gene matches. Germline CDR1 and CDR2: LNHDA and SQIVND (reference sequence). The CDR3 has 13 amino acids. CDR3 protein: CASLTGGDEKLFF. In DNA form, the CDR3 reads TGTGCCTCGCTCACAGGGGGCGATGAAAAACTGTTTTTT.

This chain uses TRBV19 with TRBJ2-3; D is perhaps TRBD1 or TRBD2 (5 bases each). V gave up 1 base and J gave up 3 bases, with 17 bases separating them. Germline values: CDR1 LNHDA, CDR2 SQIVND (reference sequence). This CDR3 has 17 residues. CDR3 coding DNA: TGTGCCAGTAGTATAGGTGGGAGCCTACCAGGGACAGATACGCAGTATTTT. This translates into CASSIGGSLPGTDTQYF.

The chain employs TRBV28 and TRBJ1-6, with D perhaps TRBD1 (6 bases). There are 17 residues in the CDR3. V was trimmed by 4 bases and J by 4 bases, leaving 17 bases between them. CDR1 and CDR2 (germline): MDHEN, SYDVKM. The CDR3 bases are TGTGCCAGCAGTTCGCGACAGGTTTGGGGATATAATTCACCCCTCCACTTT. Encoded protein: CASSSRQVWGYNSPLHF.

The chain employs TRBV2 and TRBJ1-5; 7 nucleotides match TRBD1. Germline assignment: CDR1 SNHLY and CDR2 FYNNEI. V dropped 1 base and J dropped 7; count of bases not matched to a gene: 10. CDR3 length: 16 residues. CDR3 loop: CASSEGQGSRGQPQHF. CDR3 sequence (DNA): TGTGCCAGCAGTGAAGGACAGGGATCGAGGGGACAGCCCCAGCATTTT.

The V call is TRBV10-3, the J call TRBJ2-5; 12 bases map to TRBD2. Trimming removed 3 bases from V and 4 bases from J; junction bases left unmatched: 6. Germline loops: CDR1 ENHRY, CDR2 SYGVKD. The CDR3 consists of 16 residues. In DNA form, the CDR3 reads TGTGCCATCAGTGACTGGCTAGCGGGAGGGGTAGAGACCCAGTACTTC. Protein: CAISDWLAGGVETQYF.

This sequence joins TRBV5-5 and TRBJ1-1; D unclear. V lost 4 bases, J lost 3 bases, and 13 bases lay in between. The CDR3 is made up of 14 amino acids. Germline CDR1 is SGHKS and CDR2 is YYEKEE (reference sequence). This CDR3 reads CASSPVGSDTEAFF. CDR3 in DNA: TGTGCCAGCAGCCCTGTCGGGTCGGACACTGAAGCTTTCTTT.

The chain is built from TRBV7-2 and TRBJ2-2; D is unclear. CDR3 length equals 11 residues. Germline V CDR1 and CDR2: SGHTA, FQGNSA. Trimming removed 6 bases from V and 5 bases from J, with 4 bases in between. The CDR3 nucleotides read TGTGCCAGCAGTAGGACCGGGGAGCTGTTTTTT. Translating it yields CASSRTGELFF.

The chain uses TRBV6-5 and TRBJ2-4; D remains ambiguous. This CDR3 is built from 15 residues. The ends were cut back, 2 bases at V and 0 bases at J, with 8 bases in the middle. Germline loops: CDR1 MNHEY, CDR2 SVGAGI. CDR3 in amino acids: CASSYVWLAKNIQYF. The CDR3 DNA sequence: TGTGCCAGCAGTTACGTTTGGCTAGCCAAAAACATTCAGTACTTC.

This chain joins TRBV6-2 or TRBV6-3 and TRBJ1-5; D is unresolved. The V gene's germline CDR1 is MNHEY and CDR2 SVGEGT. The V end was cut by 0 bases, the J end by 7 bases, with 10 bases between. CDR3 length equals 14 residues. This chain's CDR3 is CASSYSGFRQPQHF. CDR3 DNA sequence: TGTGCCAGCAGTTACTCCGGGTTCAGGCAGCCCCAGCATTTT.

This chain connects TRBV6-5 to TRBJ1-5; 9 nucleotides align to TRBD1. The J segment lost 7 bases and the V segment lost 6 bases, leaving 7 bases of the junction unmatched. The CDR3 length is 14 residues. Germline CDR1 is MNHEY and CDR2 is SVGAGI. CDR3: CASRDRGGRQPQHF. CDR3 nucleotide sequence: TGTGCCAGCAGGGACAGGGGCGGGCGGCAGCCCCAGCATTTT.

This chain links TRBV7-3 with TRBJ2-2, with D perhaps matching TRBD2 (7 bases). CDR1 is SGHTA and CDR2 is FQGTGA in the germline V gene. The germline V and J ends were trimmed by 1 base and 4 bases, with 16 bases remaining between them. CDR3 length: 17 amino acids. In DNA form, the CDR3 reads TGTGCCAGCAGCTTAAAGGGGGGAGGGCCGGTCACCGGGGAGCTGTTTTTT. As protein: CASSLKGGGPVTGELFF. The entire variable domain, with the rest obtained from reference TRBV7-3 and TRBJ2-2, is as follows: GAGVSQTPSNKVTEKGKYVELRCDPISGHTALYWYRQSLGQGPEFLIYFQGTGAADDSGLPNDRFFAVRPEGSVSTLKIQRTERGDSAVYLCASSLKGGGPVTGELFFGEGSRLTVL.

The J gene is TRBJ2-2, the V gene TRBV7-3; 7 bases line up with TRBD1. Trimming removed 2 bases from V and 5 bases from J; junction bases left unmatched: 5. The V gene's germline CDR1 is SGHTA and CDR2 FQGTGA. The CDR3 is made up of 15 amino acids. The CDR3 spells CASSLGGRGTGELFF. The DNA for the CDR3 is TGTGCCAGCAGCTTAGGGGGCAGGGGGACCGGGGAGCTGTTTTTT.

The rearrangement links TRBV27 to TRBJ2-7; D may be TRBD1 (6 bases). CDR1 and CDR2 from the germline V gene are MNHEY and SMNVEV (reference sequence). V was pared by 0 bases and J by 2 bases, with 11 bases between. The CDR3 is 15 amino acids. The CDR3 coding sequence is TGTGCCAGCAGTTTATCTCCAGGGGCGACCTACGAGCAGTACTTC. Protein sequence: CASSLSPGATYEQYF.

This clone was observed a handful of times. The CDR3 region is CASSLGLGQALSYEQYF. DNA for the CDR3: TGTGCCAGCAGTCTGGGCCTGGGACAAGCCTTATCCTACGAGCAGTACTTC. This rearrangement joins TRBV28 to TRBJ2-7, with D perhaps TRBD1 (6 bases). Trimming stripped 5 bases from V and 1 base from J, with 21 bases between. The CDR3 is 17 amino acids. Germline loops: CDR1 MDHEN, CDR2 SYDVKM.

The chain employs TRBV19 and TRBJ1-5; 10 bases agree with TRBD1. With V trimmed by 6 bases and J by 0 bases, 11 bases remained unmatched. The CDR3 covers 18 residues. Germline lookup yields CDR1 LNHDA and CDR2 SQIVND (reference sequence). CDR3 coding DNA: TGTGCCAGTAGGAGGACAGGGGGTATACAGTATAGCAATCAGCCCCAGCATTTT. It translates to CASRRTGGIQYSNQPQHF.

V is TRBV5-6 and J is TRBJ1-2, with no clear D. This CDR3 region has 18 residues. The germline V gene encodes CDR1 SGHDT and CDR2 YYEEEE. Trimming shortened V by 0 bases and J by 0 bases, and 18 bases separated the two germline ends. CDR3 in amino acids: CASSLGRVTSKTNYGYTF. The CDR3 DNA is TGTGCCAGCAGCTTGGGGCGGGTCACATCCAAGACTAACTATGGCTACACCTTC.

This sequence joins TRBV14 and TRBJ2-7; D possibly corresponds to TRBD1 (6 bases). Trimming cost V 4 bases and J 1 base, with 23 bases left between them. There are 18 residues in the CDR3. Looked up from germline, CDR1 is SGHDN and CDR2 is FVKESK. CDR3 amino acids: CASSPTYHRAPLSYEQYF. CDR3 sequence (DNA): TGTGCCAGCAGCCCAACCTACCACAGGGCCCCACTTTCCTACGAGCAGTACTTC.

The rearrangement links TRBV5-1 to TRBJ2-1, with 12 bases identical to TRBD1. Germline V CDR1 and CDR2: SGHRS, YFSETQ. The CDR3 runs 16 residues. V shed 0 bases, J shed 7 bases, and the junction held 5 bases outside the gene matches. CDR3 in amino acids: CASSLEGQGAGNEQFF. Here the CDR3 DNA reads TGCGCCAGCAGCTTGGAGGGACAGGGGGCAGGGAATGAGCAGTTCTTC.

The chain is built from TRBV5-1 and TRBJ2-1, with D maybe TRBD2 (6 bases). Trimming removed 3 bases from V and 3 bases from J, with 13 bases in between. The length of the CDR3 is 15 residues. In germline, CDR1 is SGHRS, CDR2 YFSETQ. The DNA of the CDR3 is TGCGCCAGCAGCTCGATACTGGGAGGCTACAATGAGCAGTTCTTC. This sequence encodes CASSSILGGYNEQFF.

The chain joins TRBV6-2 or TRBV6-3 to TRBJ2-1; D unclear. The germline V gene has CDR1 MNHEY and CDR2 SVGEGT. Trimming took 0 bases from V and 0 from J, leaving 9 bases between them. This CDR3 comprises 16 residues. CDR3 amino acids: CASSYSAASSYNEQFF. CDR3 sequence (DNA): TGTGCCAGCAGTTACTCGGCAGCCAGCTCCTACAATGAGCAGTTCTTC.

The rearrangement uses TRBV5-4 and TRBJ2-3; the match to TRBD2 covers 9 bases. V was pared by 1 base and J by 0 bases, with 3 bases of the junction left unmatched. Germline V gene lookup returns CDR1 SGHNT and CDR2 YYREEE (reference sequence). This CDR3 has 16 residues. DNA of the CDR3: TGTGCCAGCAGCTTGAGGCTAGCGGGGAGCACAGATACGCAGTATTTT. It is translated as CASSLRLAGSTDTQYF.

The chain couples TRBV28 to TRBJ2-1; 7 nucleotides match TRBD2. Trimming took 10 bases from V and 3 from J; bases not matched to a gene: 12. The CDR3 covers 15 residues. The germline V gene encodes CDR1 MDHEN and CDR2 SYDVKM. CDR3 loop: CAISRPSGNYNEQFF. For the CDR3, the DNA is TGTGCCATCTCCAGGCCTAGCGGCAACTACAATGAGCAGTTCTTC.

This chain joins TRBV5-1 and TRBJ2-1, with D unresolved. Trimming left V 0 bases short and J 3 bases short, with 7 bases between. This CDR3 is built from 14 residues. CDR1 is SGHRS and CDR2 is YFSETQ in the germline V gene. This CDR3 is CASSLVAVYNEQFF. CDR3 nucleotide sequence: TGCGCCAGCAGCTTGGTTGCCGTCTACAATGAGCAGTTCTTC. The entire variable domain, with the rest obtained from reference TRBV5-1 and TRBJ2-1, is as follows: KAGVTQTPRYLIKTRGQQVTLSCSPISGHRSVSWYQQTPGQGLQFLFEYFSETQRNKGNFPGRFSGRQFSNSRSEMNVSTLELGDSALYLCASSLVAVYNEQFFGPGTRLTVL.

The chain joins TRBV7-2 to TRBJ2-3; tentative D call: TRBD1 (5 bases). V dropped 7 bases and J dropped 0 bases, with 11 bases sitting between them. This CDR3 is 14 amino acids long. Germline assignment: CDR1 SGHTA and CDR2 FQGNSA. Here the CDR3 DNA reads TGTGCCAGCACCGACAGAATTAGCACAGATACGCAGTATTTT. Amino acids: CASTDRISTDTQYF.

V usage is TRBV6-2 or TRBV6-3 and J usage is TRBJ2-5; a weak D match, TRBD2 (6 bases). Germline-derived CDR1 and CDR2 are MNHEY and SVGEGT. This CDR3 has 16 amino acids. Deletions cut 3 bases from V and 3 bases from J, with 17 bases between. The CDR3 sequence: CASSYGVAVAEETQYF. In DNA, the CDR3 is TGTGCCAGCAGTTATGGGGTAGCGGTAGCAGAAGAGACCCAGTACTTC.

In this sample, this clone turned up a few times. The chain recombines TRBV5-1 with TRBJ1-3; D unclear. Between the trimmed V and J ends, which lost 0 bases and 0 bases, there was a span of 10 bases. CDR1 is SGHRS and CDR2 is YFSETQ in the germline V gene. CDR3 size: 16 residues. CDR3 amino acids: CASSLAGLSSGNTIYF. The CDR3 DNA is TGCGCCAGCAGCTTGGCCGGGCTGAGCTCTGGAAACACCATATATTTT.

This clone has just a few counts. The chain recombines TRBV3-1 (or the pseudogene TRBV3-2) with TRBJ2-2; the match to TRBD2 covers 12 bases. With 1 base clipped from V and 4 bases from J, the junction kept 10 bases outside the gene matches. This CDR3 has 19 amino acids. The germline gives CDR1 LGHDT, CDR2 YNNKEL (reference sequence). CDR3 bases: TGTGCCAGCAGCCAAGTGGCTAGCGGGAGGGCCCCGATCACCGGGGAGCTGTTTTTT. This gives the protein CASSQVASGRAPITGELFF.

The chain is built from TRBV7-6 and TRBJ2-3, with 10 bases identical to TRBD2. Germline trimming cut 6 bases from V and 6 bases from J; bases unmatched to any gene: 12. Germline CDR1 SGHVS, CDR2 FNYEAQ. This CDR3 contains 16 residues. The CDR3 here is CASSRFSGRKMDTQYF. CDR3 bases: TGTGCCAGCAGTCGATTTAGCGGGAGGAAGATGGATACGCAGTATTTT. Based on the CDR3 plus reference TRBV7-6 and TRBJ2-3, the full variable domain is GAGVSQSPRYKVTKRGQDVALRCDPISGHVSLYWYRQALGQGPEFLTYFNYEAQQDKSGLPNDRFSAERPEGSISTLTIQRTEQRDSAMYRCASSRFSGRKMDTQYFGPGTRLTVL.

The chain has TRBV28 and TRBJ1-4; D is unresolved. Germline V gene sequence: CDR1 MDHEN, CDR2 SYDVKM. The V end lost 8 bases, the J end lost 8 bases, and 21 bases lay between the germline ends. The CDR3 length is 15 residues. CDR3: CASALSWGSNEKLFF. DNA of the CDR3: TGTGCCAGCGCCCTTTCCTGGGGTAGTAACGAAAAACTGTTTTTT.